The 8 T cell receptor beta chains given below trace back to one sample, sequenced in a study of STAT3 mutations in large granular lymphocyte leukemia. Study-level points and caveats: Every T-cell large granular lymphocyte leukemia patient had at least one immunodominant TCR beta clonotype.

Generated by immunoSEQ multiplex PCR, the TCRdb table keeps only in-frame clones and is missing some. The sample carries under 25,000 clones, around 93% recorded once. These TCRs are of unknown antigen specificity. The sequencing sample was made of peripheral blood mononuclear cells. Receptors originate from a man aged 55-75 years with T-cell large granular lymphocyte leukemia. Some clones in this sample may be carry-over from other donors' samples.

The genes are TRBV9 and TRBJ1-6; the D is unclear. CDR1 SGDLS and CDR2 YYNGEE come from the germline V gene. The CDR3 spans 13 residues. The V and J ends lost 2 bases and 8 bases respectively, with 8 bases between them. CDR3 sequence reads: CASSVGWDSPLHF. CDR3 in DNA: TGTGCCAGCAGCGTCGGGTGGGATTCACCCCTCCACTTT.

This chain links TRBV11-2 with TRBJ1-2, with D tentatively TRBD1 (6 bases). Per germline, CDR1 SGHAT and CDR2 FQNNGV. V was pared by 2 bases and J by 7 bases, with 11 bases between. The CDR3 runs 13 residues. CDR3 residues: CASSLRQVAGYTF. DNA of the CDR3: TGTGCCAGCAGCTTACGACAGGTCGCTGGCTACACCTTC.

The chain combines TRBV18 with TRBJ2-2, with 12 bases identical to TRBD2. Germline-derived CDR1 and CDR2 are KGHSH and LQKENI. The CDR3 consists of 15 residues. Trimming took 6 bases from V and 8 from J; bases not matched to a gene: 7. CDR3 in DNA: TGTGCCAGCTCTCCGACTAGCGGGAGTCGTGGGGAGCTGTTTTTT. Translated: CASSPTSGSRGELFF.

The J gene is TRBJ1-5, the V gene TRBV15; 7 nucleotides line up with TRBD1. Per germline, CDR1 LNHNV and CDR2 YYDKDF (reference sequence). The V and J ends lost 0 bases and 4 bases, in that order; junction bases with no gene match: 3. CDR3 length: 15 residues. In DNA, the CDR3 is TGTGCCACCAGCAGAGATCAGGGGGAGAATCAGCCCCAGCATTTT. Translating gives CATSRDQGENQPQHF.

The chain employs TRBV7-9 and TRBJ1-4; D not certain. The CDR3 is made up of 14 amino acids. Germline CDR1 reads SEHNR; CDR2 reads FQNEAQ (reference sequence). Trimming shortened V by 5 bases and J by 7 bases, and 14 bases separated the two germline ends. For the CDR3, the DNA is TGTGCCAGCAGCCCCGGGCCCTTGGGTGAAAAACTGTTTTTT. Translation: CASSPGPLGEKLFF.

The chain employs TRBV7-9 and TRBJ2-1; 11 bases fit TRBD2. Germline V CDR1 and CDR2: SEHNR, FQNEAQ (reference sequence). The CDR3 runs to 17 residues. Trimming took 1 base from V and 5 from J; bases not matched to a gene: 7. CDR3 loop: CASSLGQTGLADNEQFF. The CDR3 bases are TGTGCCAGCAGCTTAGGGCAGACGGGACTAGCGGACAATGAGCAGTTCTTC.

The rearrangement joins TRBV19 to TRBJ1-1; tentatively, D is TRBD1 (5 bases). The CDR3 is made up of 15 amino acids. Germline assignment: CDR1 LNHDA and CDR2 SQIVND (reference sequence). Deletions cut 4 bases from V and 0 bases from J, with 12 bases between. CDR3 protein: CASSKGMGLNTEAFF. The CDR3 DNA reads TGTGCCAGTAGTAAAGGAATGGGACTGAACACTGAAGCTTTCTTT.

This rearrangement joins TRBV18 to TRBJ2-1; D is ambiguous. V shed 2 bases and J shed 2 bases, with 10 bases lying between them. CDR1 and CDR2 from the germline V gene are KGHSH and LQKENI. This CDR3 region has 15 residues. The CDR3 loop reads CASSPVAGAYNEQFF. The DNA of the CDR3 is TGTGCCAGCTCACCAGTAGCAGGCGCCTACAATGAGCAGTTCTTC.